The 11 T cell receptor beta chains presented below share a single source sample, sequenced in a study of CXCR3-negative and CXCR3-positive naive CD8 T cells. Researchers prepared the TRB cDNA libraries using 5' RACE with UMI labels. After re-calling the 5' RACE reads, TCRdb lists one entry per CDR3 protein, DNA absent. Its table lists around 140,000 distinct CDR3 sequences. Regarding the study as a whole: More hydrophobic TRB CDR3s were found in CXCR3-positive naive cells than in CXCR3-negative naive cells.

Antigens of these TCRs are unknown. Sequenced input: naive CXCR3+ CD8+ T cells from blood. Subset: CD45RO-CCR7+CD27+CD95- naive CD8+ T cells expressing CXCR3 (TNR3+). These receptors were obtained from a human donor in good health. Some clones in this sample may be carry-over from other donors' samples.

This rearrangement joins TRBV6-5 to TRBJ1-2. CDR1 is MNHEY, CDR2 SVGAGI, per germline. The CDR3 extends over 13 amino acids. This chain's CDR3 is CASRIGPSDGYTF.

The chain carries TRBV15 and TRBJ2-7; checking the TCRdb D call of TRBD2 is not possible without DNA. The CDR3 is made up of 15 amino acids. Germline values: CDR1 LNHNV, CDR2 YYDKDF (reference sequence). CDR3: CATSTPLGGYGEQYF. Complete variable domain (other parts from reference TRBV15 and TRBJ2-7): DAMVIQNPRYQVTQFGKPVTLSCSQTLNHNVMYWYQQKSSQAPKLLFHYYDKDFNNEADTPDNFQSRRPNTSFCFLDIRSPGLGDTAMYLCATSTPLGGYGEQYFGPGTRLTVT.

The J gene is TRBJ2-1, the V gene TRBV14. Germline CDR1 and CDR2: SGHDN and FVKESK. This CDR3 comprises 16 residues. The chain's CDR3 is CASSQLDGLPYNEQFF.

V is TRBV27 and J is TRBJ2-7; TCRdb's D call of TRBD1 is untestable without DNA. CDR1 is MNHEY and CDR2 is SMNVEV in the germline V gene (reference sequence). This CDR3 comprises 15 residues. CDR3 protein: CASSLTGQGANEQYF.

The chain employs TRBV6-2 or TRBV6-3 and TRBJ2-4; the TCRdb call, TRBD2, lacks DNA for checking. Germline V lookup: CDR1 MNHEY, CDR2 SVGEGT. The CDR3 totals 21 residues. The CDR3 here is CASSYPNPSGLAGVPGDIQYF.

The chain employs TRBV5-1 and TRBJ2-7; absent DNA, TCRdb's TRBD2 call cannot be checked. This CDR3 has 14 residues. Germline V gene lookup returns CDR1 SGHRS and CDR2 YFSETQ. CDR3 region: CASSELAGPYEQYF.

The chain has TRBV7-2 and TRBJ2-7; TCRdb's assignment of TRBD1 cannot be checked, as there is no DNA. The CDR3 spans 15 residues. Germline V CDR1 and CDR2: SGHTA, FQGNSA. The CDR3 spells CASSTTPSGAYEQYF.

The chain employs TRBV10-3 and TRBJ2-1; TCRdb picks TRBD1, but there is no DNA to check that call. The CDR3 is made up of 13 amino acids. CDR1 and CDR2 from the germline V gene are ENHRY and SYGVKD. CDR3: CAINDRGYNEQFF.

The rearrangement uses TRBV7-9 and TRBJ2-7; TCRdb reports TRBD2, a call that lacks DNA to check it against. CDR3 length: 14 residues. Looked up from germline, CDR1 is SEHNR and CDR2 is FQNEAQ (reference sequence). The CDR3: CASSLSAADYEQYF.

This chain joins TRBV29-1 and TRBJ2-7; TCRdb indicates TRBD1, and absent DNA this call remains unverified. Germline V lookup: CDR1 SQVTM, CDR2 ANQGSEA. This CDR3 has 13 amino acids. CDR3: CSVEQGDTYEQYF.

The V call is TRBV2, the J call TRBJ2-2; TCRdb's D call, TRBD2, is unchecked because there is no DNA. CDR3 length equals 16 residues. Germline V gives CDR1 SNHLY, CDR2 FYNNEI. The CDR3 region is CASSWTSEKASGELFF. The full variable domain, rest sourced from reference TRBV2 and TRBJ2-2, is EPEVTQTPSHQVTQMGQEVILRCVPISNHLYFYWYRQILGQKVEFLVSFYNNEISEKSEIFDDQFSVERPDGSNFTLKIRSTKLEDSAMYFCASSWTSEKASGELFFGEGSRLTVL.